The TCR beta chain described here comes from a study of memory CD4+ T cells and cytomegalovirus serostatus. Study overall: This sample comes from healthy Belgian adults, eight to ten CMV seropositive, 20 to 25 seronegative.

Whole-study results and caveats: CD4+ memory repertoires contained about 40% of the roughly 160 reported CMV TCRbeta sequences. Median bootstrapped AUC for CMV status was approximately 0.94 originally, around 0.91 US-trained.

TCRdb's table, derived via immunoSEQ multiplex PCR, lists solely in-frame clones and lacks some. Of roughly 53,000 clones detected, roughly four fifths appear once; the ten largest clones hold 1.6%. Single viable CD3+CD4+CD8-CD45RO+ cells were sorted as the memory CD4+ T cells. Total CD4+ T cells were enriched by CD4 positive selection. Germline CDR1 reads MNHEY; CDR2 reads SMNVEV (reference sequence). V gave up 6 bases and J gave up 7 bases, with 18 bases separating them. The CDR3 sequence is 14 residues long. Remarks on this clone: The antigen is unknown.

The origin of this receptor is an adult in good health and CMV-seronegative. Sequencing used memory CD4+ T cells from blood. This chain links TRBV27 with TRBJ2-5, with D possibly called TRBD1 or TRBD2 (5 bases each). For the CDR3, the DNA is TGTGCCAGCAGAAAAGGGAGAGGGGACGGGACCCAGTACTTC. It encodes CASRKGRGDGTQYF.